Below are 10 T cell receptor beta chains sequenced from a single sample in a study of T cell responses to AZD1222 COVID-19 vaccine. Repertoires were generated with immunoSEQ multiplex PCR, while TCRdb's copy carries only in-frame clones and drops some. This sample yields 150,000 to 200,000 clones, of which approximately 92% are seen a single time; over 9.5% belongs to the top ten. The sample consisted of peripheral blood, taken on day 0 of AZD1222 vaccination. These receptors were taken from an adult in good health.

The chain carries TRBV2 and TRBJ2-5; the D gene is possibly TRBD1 (7 bases). The germline V gene has CDR1 SNHLY and CDR2 FYNNEI. The germline V and J ends were trimmed by 10 bases and 5 bases, with 20 bases remaining between them. The CDR3 runs 14 residues. CDR3 bases: TGTGCCACCGAGGAGCAGGGGGGAGCGGAGACCCAGTACTTC. This sequence encodes CATEEQGGAETQYF.

This clone turned up a few times. One base away lies a much larger clone, so this may be a sequencing read error. The J gene is TRBJ2-2, the V gene TRBV7-2; no reliable D call. Germline CDR1 SGHTA, CDR2 FQGNSA. This CDR3 comprises 14 residues. Deletions cut 2 bases from V and 0 bases from J, with 4 bases between. Here the CDR3 reads CASSLTPNTGELFF. The CDR3 bases are TGTGCCAGCAGCTTAACCCCGAACACCGGGGAGCTGTTTTTT.

The CDR3 region is CASGPQFSETQYF. CDR3 nucleotide sequence: TGTGCCAGCGGGCCTCAGTTTTCGGAGACCCAGTACTTC. The chain links TRBV12-3 or TRBV12-4 to TRBJ2-5; D is unclear. Trimming cost V 8 bases and J 5 bases, with 15 bases left between them. The CDR3 is made up of 13 amino acids.

The chain couples TRBV6-5 to TRBJ2-1; possibly TRBD1 for D (6 bases). The CDR3 is made up of 12 amino acids. Trimming pared 4 bases from V and 7 bases from J, leaving 8 bases between. The germline V gene encodes CDR1 MNHEY and CDR2 SVGAGI. CDR3 residues: CASSLGGNEQFF. Written as DNA, the CDR3 is TGTGCCAGCAGTTTAGGGGGTAATGAGCAGTTCTTC.

CDR3 residues: CASSLKMGAEAFF. The CDR3 DNA follows: TGTGCCAGCAGTTTGAAAATGGGGGCCGAAGCTTTCTTT. The genes are TRBV12-3 or TRBV12-4 and TRBJ1-1; a possible D gene is TRBD1 (6 bases). The CDR3 is 13 residues long. The V gene lost 3 bases and the J gene lost 8 bases, with 13 bases spanning the gap.

The chain uses TRBV5-1 and TRBJ2-7; D not certain. The germline CDR1 and CDR2 sequences are SGHRS and YFSETQ. Trimming shortened V by 3 bases and J by 3 bases, and 13 bases separated the two germline ends. This CDR3 comprises 14 residues. DNA for the CDR3: TGCGCCAGCAGCTGGGAAGACATCCACTACGAGCAGTACTTC. Protein sequence: CASSWEDIHYEQYF.

The chain employs TRBV7-2 and TRBJ2-1; no reliable D call. Trimming shortened V by 5 bases and J by 1 base, and 12 bases separated the two germline ends. Germline values: CDR1 SGHTA, CDR2 FQGNSA. The CDR3 has 15 residues. The CDR3 here is CASSPRRESYNEQFF. CDR3 sequence (DNA): TGTGCCAGCAGCCCCCGTCGAGAGTCCTACAATGAGCAGTTCTTC.

The chain has TRBV5-4 and TRBJ1-3, with D maybe TRBD1 (6 bases). The germline CDR1 and CDR2 sequences are SGHNT and YYREEE (reference sequence). V lost 0 bases and J lost 0, with 7 bases in between. CDR3 length equals 15 residues. CDR3 protein: CASSLEQGSGNTIYF. CDR3 in DNA: TGTGCCAGCAGCTTGGAACAGGGCTCTGGAAACACCATATATTTT.

The chain couples TRBV13 to TRBJ2-2; 10 bases map to TRBD1. The V gene's germline CDR1 is PRHDT and CDR2 FYEKMQ (reference sequence). J gave up 4 bases and V 3 bases, and 11 bases lay outside the gene matches. The CDR3 is made up of 18 amino acids. The CDR3 DNA reads TGTGCCAGCAGCTTCCGGGACAGGGGTCAGAGGAGCACCGGGGAGCTGTTTTTT. The encoded protein is CASSFRDRGQRSTGELFF. The full variable domain, completed using reference TRBV13 and TRBJ2-2, is AAGVIQSPRHLIKEKRETATLKCYPIPRHDTVYWYQQGPGQDPQFLISFYEKMQSDKGSIPDRFSAQQFSDYHSELNMSSLELGDSALYFCASSFRDRGQRSTGELFFGEGSRLTVL.

The chain links TRBV9 to TRBJ1-6; D gene uncertain. V gave up 4 bases and J gave up 8 bases, with 13 bases separating them. Germline V gene sequence: CDR1 SGDLS, CDR2 YYNGEE. The CDR3 has 14 residues. In DNA, the CDR3 is TGTGCCAGCAGCTCGAGCCTGCTTCATTCACCCCTCCACTTT. This sequence encodes CASSSSLLHSPLHF.